The 23 T cell receptor beta chains below were found in one sample sequenced in a study of blood T cell repertoires in COVID-19. Some clones are missing from TCRdb's copy, which holds only in-frame ones; the method was immunoSEQ multiplex PCR. The repertoire has more than 150,000 clones, 85% to 90% of them found once; the top ten carry 0.99%. The sample taken for sequencing was peripheral blood. The receptor source for this set is a man aged 18 to 29 with acute or convalescent COVID-19.

CDR3: CASSPVRNEQFF. In DNA form, the CDR3 reads TGCGCCAGCAGCCCAGTCAGGAATGAGCAGTTCTTC. The chain links TRBV5-1 to TRBJ2-1, with D hard to call. Trimming pared 4 bases from V and 7 bases from J, leaving 9 bases between. The germline CDR1 and CDR2 sequences are SGHRS and YFSETQ. The CDR3 is made up of 12 amino acids.

This clone was seen only once. The genes are TRBV7-9 and TRBJ2-7; D perhaps matches TRBD2 (6 bases). The germline V and J ends were trimmed by 5 bases and 6 bases, with 14 bases remaining between them. From germline, CDR1 is SEHNR and CDR2 FQNEAQ (reference sequence). This CDR3 region has 13 residues. The CDR3 spells CASSNRDSGEQYF. CDR3 nucleotide sequence: TGTGCCAGCAGCAACCGGGACTCGGGCGAGCAGTACTTC. Looking up the rest from reference TRBV7-9 and TRBJ2-7 gives the full variable domain: DTGVSQNPRHKITKRGQNVTFRCDPISEHNRLYWYRQTLGQGPEFLTYFQNEAQLEKSRLLSDRFSAERPKGSFSTLEIQRTEQGDSAMYLCASSNRDSGEQYFGPGTRLTVT.

V gene TRBV19 combines with J gene TRBJ2-1, with 9 nucleotides matching TRBD1. The CDR3 runs 15 residues. The V gene's germline CDR1 is LNHDA and CDR2 SQIVND (reference sequence). The trim removed 3 bases at V and 4 bases at J, leaving 4 bases unmatched. Written as DNA, the CDR3 is TGTGCCAGTAGTATGGGACAGGGCCTTTACAATGAGCAGTTCTTC. This encodes CASSMGQGLYNEQFF.

V gene TRBV7-3 combines with J gene TRBJ2-1, with 12 bases aligning to TRBD2. The CDR3 is 16 residues long. V was clipped by 5 bases and J by 5 bases; unmatched bases: 7. Germline CDR1 reads SGHTA; CDR2 reads FQGTGA. This CDR3 is CASSRSSGGAHNEQFF. CDR3 in DNA: TGTGCCAGCAGCCGCTCTAGCGGGGGGGCACACAATGAGCAGTTCTTC. Complete variable domain (other parts from reference TRBV7-3 and TRBJ2-1): GAGVSQTPSNKVTEKGKYVELRCDPISGHTALYWYRQSLGQGPEFLIYFQGTGAADDSGLPNDRFFAVRPEGSVSTLKIQRTERGDSAVYLCASSRSSGGAHNEQFFGPGTRLTVL.

The rearrangement joins TRBV18 to TRBJ2-1, with 11 bases fitting TRBD1. CDR1 KGHSH and CDR2 LQKENI come from the germline V gene. This CDR3 spans 14 amino acids. Germline trimming cut 5 bases from V and 8 bases from J; bases unmatched to any gene: 5. CDR3: CASSGDRGFDEQFF. As DNA, the CDR3 is TGTGCCAGCTCAGGGGACAGGGGGTTCGATGAGCAGTTCTTC.

The chain uses TRBV2 and TRBJ1-2; no definite D call. Trimming removed 4 bases from V and 3 bases from J, with 9 bases in between. The CDR3 totals 13 residues. Germline loops: CDR1 SNHLY, CDR2 FYNNEI. CDR3 sequence: CASSGQRYYGYTF. CDR3 coding DNA: TGTGCCAGCAGTGGACAAAGATACTATGGCTACACCTTC.

This sequence joins TRBV3-1 (or the pseudogene TRBV3-2) and TRBJ2-1; D might be TRBD2 (5 bases). V was trimmed by 1 base and J by 9 bases, leaving 10 bases between them. Germline V gene lookup returns CDR1 LGHDT and CDR2 YNNKEL (reference sequence). There are 13 residues in the CDR3. CDR3 residues: CASSQGSGVEQFF. The DNA for the CDR3 is TGTGCCAGCAGCCAAGGGTCCGGGGTTGAGCAGTTCTTC.

This rearrangement joins TRBV7-9 to TRBJ2-1; D might be TRBD2 (6 bases). The CDR3 length is 15 residues. V shed 5 bases and J shed 4 bases, with 15 bases lying between them. Per the germline V gene, CDR1 is SEHNR and CDR2 is FQNEAQ (reference sequence). CDR3 sequence (DNA): TGTGCCAGCAGCAGAACGGGGGACTTTTACAATGAGCAGTTCTTC. This translates into CASSRTGDFYNEQFF. The full variable domain, completed using reference TRBV7-9 and TRBJ2-1, is DTGVSQNPRHKITKRGQNVTFRCDPISEHNRLYWYRQTLGQGPEFLTYFQNEAQLEKSRLLSDRFSAERPKGSFSTLEIQRTEQGDSAMYLCASSRTGDFYNEQFFGPGTRLTVL.

This chain joins TRBV7-2 and TRBJ1-2; TRBD1 matches at 7 bases. The CDR3 covers 16 residues. The germline V gene has CDR1 SGHTA and CDR2 FQGNSA. The V and J ends lost 1 base and 6 bases, in that order; junction bases with no gene match: 11. The CDR3 region is CASSLGPWTGSNGYTF. CDR3 nucleotide sequence: TGTGCCAGCAGCTTAGGACCATGGACAGGATCGAATGGCTACACCTTC.

The V and J genes are TRBV30 and TRBJ2-1, with D tentatively TRBD1 (6 bases). The CDR3 covers 14 residues. Germline loops: CDR1 GTSNPN, CDR2 SVGIG (reference sequence). Trimming cost V 2 bases and J 6 bases, with 14 bases left between them. The chain's CDR3 is CAWSSGGQSNEQFF. The CDR3 DNA reads TGTGCCTGGAGTTCTGGGGGCCAATCCAATGAGCAGTTCTTC.

The rearrangement uses TRBV6-5 and TRBJ2-1; TRBD1 matches 10 bases. Germline CDR1 reads MNHEY; CDR2 reads SVGAGI. The CDR3 has 15 amino acids. V gave up 2 bases and J gave up 6 bases; unmatched junction bases: 4. DNA of the CDR3: TGTGCCAGCAGTTACGGACAGGGGGGGATCAATGAGCAGTTCTTC. Encoded protein: CASSYGQGGINEQFF.

For the CDR3, the DNA is TGTGCCAGCAGCTTCTCCCCAGGGAAGGATGAGCAGTTCTTC. It is translated as CASSFSPGKDEQFF. The V gene is TRBV5-6, the J gene TRBJ2-1; tentative D call: TRBD1 (5 bases). Germline V gene sequence: CDR1 SGHDT, CDR2 YYEEEE. The CDR3 sequence is 14 residues long. Trimming left V 2 bases short and J 8 bases short, with 14 bases between.

CDR3 sequence: CAWMGQGRTYNSPLHF. In DNA form, the CDR3 reads TGTGCCTGGATGGGACAGGGAAGAACCTATAATTCACCCCTCCACTTT. This rearrangement joins TRBV30 to TRBJ1-6, with TRBD1 identical over 9 bases. Germline-derived CDR1 and CDR2 are GTSNPN and SVGIG (reference sequence). V trimming: 4 bases; J trimming: 2 bases; junction bases outside the gene matches: 6. This CDR3 spans 16 amino acids. The full variable domain, completed using reference TRBV30 and TRBJ1-6, is SQTIHQWPATLVQPVGSPLSLECTVEGTSNPNLYWYRQAAGRGLQLLFYSVGIGQISSEVPQNLSASRPQDRQFILSSKKLLLSDSGFYLCAWMGQGRTYNSPLHFGNGTRLTVT.

J is TRBJ2-1 and V is TRBV10-2; TRBD2 agrees at 7 bases. The CDR3 consists of 19 residues. Germline trimming cut 6 bases from V and 5 bases from J; bases unmatched to any gene: 22. The germline CDR1 and CDR2 sequences are WSHSY and SAAADI. CDR3 coding DNA: TGCGCCAGCAGAAAACTGATGACGCTGAGGGGAGGGAAGGACAATGAGCAGTTCTTC. This encodes CASRKLMTLRGGKDNEQFF.

The CDR3 nucleotides are TGTGCCAGTAGGAAAGACAGCGCTGTGAACACTGAAGCTTTCTTT. It codes for CASRKDSAVNTEAFF. The J gene is TRBJ1-1, the V gene TRBV19, with D perhaps matching TRBD1 (5 bases). The length of the CDR3 is 15 residues. V dropped 6 bases and J dropped 0 bases, with 14 bases sitting between them. Germline values: CDR1 LNHDA, CDR2 SQIVND (reference sequence).

V gene TRBV5-1 combines with J gene TRBJ1-6; 10 bases fit TRBD1. The CDR3 runs 15 residues. V shed 0 bases, J shed 10 bases, and the junction held 4 bases outside the gene matches. CDR1 is SGHRS, CDR2 YFSETQ, per germline. The DNA of the CDR3 is TGCGCCAGCAGCTTGGGGGGACAGGGGCGGTCACCCCTCCACTTT. This translates into CASSLGGQGRSPLHF.

The V gene is TRBV11-2, the J gene TRBJ2-5, with 8 bases aligning to TRBD2. CDR1 and CDR2 from the germline V gene are SGHAT and FQNNGV. V lost 5 bases to trimming and J lost 4 bases; unmatched junction nucleotides: 9. This CDR3 contains 15 residues. The CDR3 DNA reads as TGTGCCAGCAGCGAAGGAGCGGGGGCGGGAGAGACCCAGTACTTC. Its protein is CASSEGAGAGETQYF.

In this sample, this clone turned up a few times. The chain recombines TRBV19 with TRBJ2-3; 9 bases agree with TRBD1. This CDR3 spans 14 amino acids. V was clipped by 10 bases and J by 4 bases; unmatched bases: 9. Germline V gene sequence: CDR1 LNHDA, CDR2 SQIVND (reference sequence). DNA for the CDR3: TGTGCCACCTCCGGGACAGGGAAGGCAGATACGCAGTATTTT. Translated, it gives CATSGTGKADTQYF.

On this clone itself: This same CDR3 is encoded by further DNA sequences in the sample. The chain recombines TRBV24-1 with TRBJ1-5; 9 nucleotides line up with TRBD1. Germline assignment: CDR1 KGHDR and CDR2 SFDVKD. The CDR3 runs 15 residues. V lost 4 bases to trimming and J lost 2 bases; unmatched junction nucleotides: 2. This chain's CDR3 is CATSDRTGGNQPQHF. CDR3 coding DNA: TGTGCCACCAGTGACCGGACAGGGGGCAATCAGCCCCAGCATTTT.

The chain combines TRBV20-1 with TRBJ1-1; D unresolved. Germline V gene sequence: CDR1 DFQATT, CDR2 SNEGSKA (reference sequence). CDR3 size: 10 residues. V lost 6 bases to trimming and J lost 5 bases, with 7 bases between them. The CDR3 region has the DNA TGCAGTGCAAGGAGGACTGAAGCTTTCTTT. This sequence encodes CSARRTEAFF.

The chain uses TRBV27 and TRBJ2-1; 10 bases fit TRBD1. Germline V CDR1 and CDR2: MNHEY, SMNVEV (reference sequence). This CDR3 comprises 18 residues. J lost 0 bases, V lost 6 bases, and 11 bases had no gene match. CDR3 DNA sequence: TGTGCCAGCAGCGGGACAGGGGAGATTATAAGCTCCTACAATGAGCAGTTCTTC. This gives the protein CASSGTGEIISSYNEQFF.

This sequence joins TRBV11-2 and TRBJ2-4, with D perhaps matching TRBD1 (6 bases). The CDR3 is made up of 17 amino acids. Trimming removed 6 bases at V and 3 bases at J, with 21 bases between. Germline-derived CDR1 and CDR2 are SGHAT and FQNNGV. This chain's CDR3 is CASSSLTGRSDKNIQYF. As DNA, the CDR3 is TGTGCCAGCAGTTCTCTGACAGGCAGATCTGACAAAAACATTCAGTACTTC.

This clone was seen a few times. The genes are TRBV3-1 (or the pseudogene TRBV3-2) and TRBJ1-1, with no clear D. Per the germline V gene, CDR1 is LGHDT and CDR2 is YNNKEL (reference sequence). V was shortened by 4 bases and J by 1 base, with 13 bases between the two germline ends. This CDR3 is built from 15 residues. The DNA for the CDR3 is TGTGCCAGCAGCCTTGGGTTGTCAGGGAACACTGAAGCTTTCTTT. It specifies CASSLGLSGNTEAFF.